These 25 T cell receptor beta chains share one sample of origin, sequenced in a study of human T cells and chemical hapten exposure (dated by TCRdb to 2020 to 2023). In the paper's terms, the time point label means: patch test 1, 2 weeks after DPC sensitization. The sample's treatment or condition label, decoded: therapeutic diphenylcyclopropenone sensitization with weekly scalp DPC. The library was prepared using RACE. TCRdb lists the instrument as NextSeq 500. The public sequencing data were trimmed at Q25 with fastp and processed into clonotypes with MiXCR by TCRdb, which kept only in-frame beta chains. Each entry merges the rows of one CDR3 protein and shows their most common DNA and genes. Within this sample are some 120,000 distinct CDR3 sequences, with about 12% of them counted one time only. The ten biggest clones cover approximately 1.4% of the sample. The sample was whole blood, taken in connection with sensitization to the hapten diphenylcyclopropenone (DPC). The receptor source for this set is a woman in her forties or fifties with alopecia areata. Some clones in this sample may be carry-over from other donors' samples.

This clonotype was seen a handful of times. This chain uses TRBV6-2 or TRBV6-3 with TRBJ1-5, with D hard to call. The germline V and J ends were trimmed by 10 bases and 5 bases, with 18 bases remaining between them. Germline CDR1 and CDR2: MNHEY and SVGEGT. This CDR3 spans 14 amino acids. The CDR3 reads CATRGGNWYQPQHF. The CDR3 coding sequence is TGTGCCACCCGAGGAGGGAACTGGTATCAGCCCCAGCATTTT.

This clonotype was detected only a few times. This chain uses TRBV5-1 with TRBJ2-1; the D gene could be TRBD1 or TRBD2 (6 bases each). The germline V gene encodes CDR1 SGHRS and CDR2 YFSETQ. The CDR3 sequence is 15 residues long. V shed 0 bases and J shed 8 bases, with 15 bases lying between them. CDR3 residues: CASSLVGGAVDEQFF. The CDR3 nucleotides read TGCGCCAGCAGCTTGGTCGGGGGCGCAGTAGATGAGCAGTTCTTC.

This clonotype was detected a few times. V gene TRBV19 combines with J gene TRBJ2-7; D gene ambiguous. With 10 bases removed from V and 4 bases from J, the gap between germline ends came to 11 bases. The CDR3 loop spans 11 amino acids. The V gene's germline CDR1 is LNHDA and CDR2 SQIVND (reference sequence). The CDR3 DNA reads as TGTGCCACCTCGGGCTCTTACGAGCAGTACTTC. It translates to CATSGSYEQYF.

The sample holds a few counts of this clonotype. This sequence joins TRBV18 and TRBJ2-7, with D perhaps given as TRBD1 or TRBD2 (5 bases each). There are 14 residues in the CDR3. Germline V gene sequence: CDR1 KGHSH, CDR2 LQKENI. The V end lost 3 bases, the J end lost 2 bases, and 11 bases lay between the germline ends. CDR3 residues: CASSPRDGTYEQYF. CDR3 sequence (DNA): TGTGCCAGCTCACCCCGGGACGGAACCTACGAGCAGTACTTC. Together with reference TRBV18 and TRBJ2-7, the CDR3 gives the full variable domain: NAGVMQNPRHLVRRRGQEARLRCSPMKGHSHVYWYRQLPEEGLKFMVYLQKENIIDESGMPKERFSAEFPKEGPSILRIQQVVRGDSAAYFCASSPRDGTYEQYFGPGTRLTVT.

This clonotype was counted between two and nine times. This sequence joins TRBV29-1 and TRBJ2-4; 7 bases align to TRBD1. The V gene's germline CDR1 is SQVTM and CDR2 ANQGSEA. V gave up 4 bases and J gave up 9 bases; unmatched junction bases: 6. This CDR3 has 12 residues. DNA of the CDR3: TGCAGCGTTGTCAATCAGGGGGTCATTCAGTACTTC. Its protein is CSVVNQGVIQYF.

The chain uses TRBV20-1 and TRBJ2-7, with 13 bases lining up with TRBD2. Per germline, CDR1 DFQATT and CDR2 SNEGSKA (reference sequence). CDR3 length equals 14 residues. J gave up 3 bases and V 5 bases, and 4 bases lay outside the gene matches. The CDR3 bases are TGCAGTGCTTTGCGACTAGCGGGGGGCTACGAGCAGTACTTC. This gives the protein CSALRLAGGYEQYF.

This clonotype has just a few counts. The chain recombines TRBV5-4 with TRBJ2-3; 13 positions match TRBD2. CDR1 is SGHNT, CDR2 YYREEE, per germline (reference sequence). The CDR3 extends over 16 amino acids. V lost 4 bases and J lost 4; bases outside the gene matches: 6. The chain's CDR3 is CASSPRLAGGSDTQYF. The CDR3, as DNA: TGTGCCAGCAGCCCCCGACTAGCGGGAGGTTCAGATACGCAGTATTTT.

This sequence joins TRBV7-2 and TRBJ1-6, with D possibly matching TRBD1 (5 bases). Per the germline V gene, CDR1 is SGHTA and CDR2 is FQGNSA. CDR3 length: 13 residues. The V end was cut by 5 bases, the J end by 13 bases, with 15 bases between. CDR3 region: CASSPLAGDPLHF. The CDR3 DNA reads TGTGCCAGCAGCCCCCTAGCGGGGGATCCCCTCCACTTT.

This chain connects TRBV6-5 to TRBJ2-5, with D hard to call. Germline V lookup: CDR1 MNHEY, CDR2 SVGAGI. Trimming removed 2 bases from V and 4 bases from J, with 8 bases in between. The CDR3 is made up of 13 amino acids. CDR3 in DNA: TGTGCCAGCAGTTACGGACGCAGAGAGACCCAGTACTTC. Its translation is CASSYGRRETQYF.

Many counts were recorded for this clonotype. The chain combines TRBV6-6 with TRBJ2-5, with TRBD2 identical over 10 bases. The CDR3 loop spans 13 amino acids. Germline values: CDR1 MNHNY, CDR2 SVGAGI (reference sequence). V was clipped by 10 bases and J by 2 bases; unmatched bases: 4. CDR3 in amino acids: CAIRAGGQETQYF. DNA of the CDR3: TGTGCCATACGAGCGGGAGGGCAAGAGACCCAGTACTTC.

This sequence joins TRBV12-3 or TRBV12-4 and TRBJ2-2; tentatively, D is TRBD2 (5 bases). CDR3 length: 14 amino acids. Trimming pared 5 bases from V and 8 bases from J, leaving 15 bases between. This chain's CDR3 is CASSPRAPPGELFF. DNA of the CDR3: TGTGCCAGCAGTCCGCGGGCCCCGCCTGGGGAGCTGTTTTTT.

This clonotype was detected many times. The genes are TRBV11-2 and TRBJ1-1, with D perhaps matching TRBD1 (5 bases). Trimming shortened V by 1 base and J by 6 bases, and 9 bases separated the two germline ends. Per the germline V gene, CDR1 is SGHAT and CDR2 is FQNNGV. This CDR3 contains 13 residues. The CDR3 sequence is CASSLGGVPEAFF. CDR3 nucleotides: TGTGCCAGCAGCTTAGGGGGGGTCCCTGAAGCTTTCTTT. The full variable domain, with the rest looked up from reference TRBV11-2 and TRBJ1-1, is EAGVAQSPRYKIIEKRQSVAFWCNPISGHATLYWYQQILGQGPKLLIQFQNNGVVDDSQLPKDRFSAERLKGVDSTLKIQPAKLEDSAVYLCASSLGGVPEAFFGQGTRLTVV.

In its sample, this clonotype was seen a few times. This chain connects TRBV6-1 to TRBJ1-5; no reliable D call. The CDR3 spans 14 residues. Germline assignment: CDR1 MNHNS and CDR2 SASEGT. V lost 7 bases, J lost 6 bases, and 16 bases lay in between. CDR3 coding DNA: TGTGCCAGCAAAGTTTGGTGGTTTGGTCAGCCCCAGCATTTT. This encodes CASKVWWFGQPQHF.

This chain joins TRBV11-2 and TRBJ1-6; D perhaps matches TRBD1 (5 bases). The CDR3 extends over 14 amino acids. V was trimmed by 1 base and J by 8 bases, leaving 9 bases between them. CDR1 is SGHAT and CDR2 is FQNNGV in the germline V gene. The CDR3 sequence is CASSLVIRDSPLHF. The CDR3 DNA reads TGTGCCAGCAGCTTAGTGATCAGGGATTCACCCCTCCACTTT.

The rearrangement joins TRBV28 to TRBJ2-3; D gene ambiguous. This CDR3 is 15 amino acids long. Germline lookup yields CDR1 MDHEN and CDR2 SYDVKM. Trimming left V 2 bases short and J 5 bases short, with 14 bases between. CDR3 sequence reads: CASSLTPGWGDTQYF. The CDR3 DNA reads as TGTGCCAGCAGTTTAACCCCGGGCTGGGGAGATACGCAGTATTTT.

In its sample, this clonotype was seen a few times. The chain is built from TRBV2 and TRBJ1-4; 7 bases match TRBD1. The CDR3 totals 14 residues. V shed 7 bases and J 4 bases; nucleotides not matched to a gene: 6. The germline V gene encodes CDR1 SNHLY and CDR2 FYNNEI. The CDR3 DNA is TGTGCCAGCACGCCGGGACAGATTAATGAAAAACTGTTTTTT. Protein product: CASTPGQINEKLFF.

This clonotype was seen a handful of times. The V call is TRBV5-1, the J call TRBJ1-6; tentatively, D is TRBD1 (6 bases). The CDR3 is 13 residues long. Germline V gene lookup returns CDR1 SGHRS and CDR2 YFSETQ. Trimming took off 3 bases at V and 8 bases at J, with 9 bases between the two ends. In DNA form, the CDR3 reads TGCGCCAGCAGCTGGGACATATATTCACCCCTCCACTTT. This encodes CASSWDIYSPLHF.

This clonotype showed up many times. The CDR3 sequence: CASSPEGQINQPQHF. Written as DNA, the CDR3 is TGTGCCAGCTCACCGGAGGGGCAAATCAATCAGCCCCAGCATTTT. The chain uses TRBV18 and TRBJ1-5; D is possibly TRBD1 (5 bases). Germline V gene sequence: CDR1 KGHSH, CDR2 LQKENI. The CDR3 sequence is 15 residues long. V gave up 3 bases and J gave up 3 bases, with 12 bases separating them.

This clonotype was counted ten times or more. This rearrangement joins TRBV7-2 to TRBJ2-3; 11 bases align to TRBD2. Trimming at V came to 3 bases and at J to 3 bases, leaving 5 bases not matched to a gene. This CDR3 spans 16 amino acids. Germline assignment: CDR1 SGHTA and CDR2 FQGNSA. The CDR3 bases are TGTGCCAGCAGCTTTAGCGGGGGGGCCCTAACAGATACGCAGTATTTT. It yields the protein CASSFSGGALTDTQYF.

A few counts support this clonotype. CDR3 nucleotide sequence: TGTGCCACCCGACTAGCGGCTCAAGAGACCCAGTACTTC. Its protein is CATRLAAQETQYF. The chain has TRBV28 and TRBJ2-5; 9 bases fit TRBD2. The CDR3 loop spans 13 amino acids. Germline V CDR1 and CDR2: MDHEN, SYDVKM. V trimming: 10 bases; J trimming: 2 bases; junction bases outside the gene matches: 5.

This clonotype has a handful of counts. The V call is TRBV7-8, the J call TRBJ2-3; D ambiguous. Trimming removed 1 base from V and 2 bases from J, with 13 bases in between. Germline V gene data show CDR1 as SGHVS and CDR2 as FQNEAQ. This CDR3 region has 16 residues. The CDR3 loop is CASSLVIRVFTDTQYF. CDR3 sequence (DNA): TGTGCCAGCAGCTTAGTTATACGGGTGTTCACAGATACGCAGTATTTT.

This clonotype was observed at least ten times. J is TRBJ1-1 and V is TRBV6-6; 12 bases are shared with TRBD1. The CDR3 consists of 16 residues. V shed 0 bases, J shed 1 base, and the junction held 0 bases outside the gene matches. Germline values: CDR1 MNHNY, CDR2 SVGAGI (reference sequence). The CDR3: CASSYSGQGANTEAFF. Here the CDR3 DNA reads TGTGCCAGCAGTTACTCGGGACAGGGGGCGAACACTGAAGCTTTCTTT.

This clonotype has ten or more counts. The chain links TRBV29-1 to TRBJ1-5; no clear D. V was cut by 0 bases and J by 7 bases, with 7 bases left in between. Germline lookup yields CDR1 SQVTM and CDR2 ANQGSEA. The CDR3 contains 12 residues. CDR3 sequence (DNA): TGCAGCGTTGAAGATCCTGGGCAGCCCCAGCATTTT. Translating gives CSVEDPGQPQHF.

The V and J genes are TRBV27 and TRBJ2-1, with 12 bases lining up with TRBD2. Trimming at V came to 2 bases and at J to 4 bases, leaving 0 bases not matched to a gene. Germline V lookup: CDR1 MNHEY, CDR2 SMNVEV (reference sequence). The CDR3 is 15 amino acids. The CDR3 spells CASSLLAGGYNEQFF. The CDR3 DNA reads as TGTGCCAGCAGTTTACTAGCGGGGGGGTACAATGAGCAGTTCTTC.

The chain carries TRBV14 and TRBJ2-7; 10 nucleotides line up with TRBD1. CDR1 is SGHDN, CDR2 FVKESK, per germline. This CDR3 comprises 14 residues. V was pared by 3 bases and J by 5 bases, with 4 bases of the junction left unmatched. Here the CDR3 DNA reads TGTGCCAGCAGCCACTCGGGACAGGGGAACGAGCAGTACTTC. This sequence encodes CASSHSGQGNEQYF.